This T cell receptor beta chain is drawn from a study of CD8+CD57+ T cells in acquired aplastic anemia (dated by TCRdb to 2016 to 2018). Background on the whole study: Extracted DNA from sorted CD4+ and CD8+ cells averaged around 3.3 ug, ranging from roughly 0.17 to 27.4 ug. CD8+CD57+ expansion was defined as frequency above the mean frequency observed in healthy subjects.

Expansion of CD8+CD57+ cells had been shown by flow cytometry in the patients chosen for sequencing. Severe acquired aplastic anemia was diagnosed in all patients according to International Study of Aplastic Anemia and Agranulocytosis and Camitta criteria. At the time blood was sampled, none of the patients had received any therapy. TCR repertoires of sorted CD4+ and CD8+ blood T cells from severe aplastic anemia patients and healthy subjects were deep-sequenced in the study. In the USA, patient enrollment took place under clinicaltrials.gov protocols 00001620, 01623167, 00001397, 00071045, 00081523 and 00961064. Ficoll-Paque density gradient centrifugation was used to isolate peripheral blood mononuclear cells. Before DNA was extracted, CD4+ and CD8+ T cells were sorted using either FACS or magnetic beads. Genomic DNA served as template for TCR beta VDJ combination and CDR3 sequence profiling. An Illumina HiSeq 2000 was used for TCR repertoire sequencing. The study's processing was this. Repertoire assessment relied on Simpson's diversity index, CDR3 size and DJ length profiles, and TRBV/TRBJ rearrangement plots. The most abundant DNA sequence in the deep sequencing data was defined as the immunodominant clone. CDR3 amino acid sequences were checked for sharing between subjects and were compared against published repertoires and the VDJdb database. The raw public reads went through TCRdb reprocessing: fastp at Q25, MiXCR clone calling, in-frame beta chains kept. Each CDR3 protein gets just one entry, which takes the most common genes and DNA from the rows behind it. Here the V and J calls rest on TCRdb's processing, not on the authors' analysis. The sample records 150,000 to 200,000 distinct CDR3 sequences, around 48% of which are singletons. Approximately 2.8% of the sample belongs to the ten largest clones.

This clonotype occurred many times. Its target antigen remains unknown. Base qualities were left out, and no much larger clone turns up one base away. CDR1 is given as LGHNA and CDR2 as YNFKEQ, both from the germline V gene. CDR3 length: 16 amino acids, cysteine to phenylalanine. CDR3 DNA is the only sequence kept; it has 48 bases, read in frame from the first base. V loses 3 bases, J loses 0 bases, and the germline ends lie 12 bases apart. What the authors observed across the whole study: CD8+ Simpson's diversity did not differ significantly between patients and healthy controls (P=0.060). Approximately 27 CD8+ CDR3 sequences were found in both patients and controls but appeared to be highly expressed in patients and within the immunodominant clones of the patients.

The rearranged segments are TRBV4-2 and TRBJ2-1; the D gene is perhaps TRBD2, from 6 matching bases. This sequence originates from a human donor with aplastic anemia. The sample taken for sequencing was sorted CD4+, CD8+, or CD8+CD57+ T cells (not recorded which) from PBMCs. In nucleotides, the sequence is TGTGCCAGCAGCCATCGGGAGCGGACCTCCTACAATGAGCAGTTCTTC. The encoded protein is CASSHRERTSYNEQFF.